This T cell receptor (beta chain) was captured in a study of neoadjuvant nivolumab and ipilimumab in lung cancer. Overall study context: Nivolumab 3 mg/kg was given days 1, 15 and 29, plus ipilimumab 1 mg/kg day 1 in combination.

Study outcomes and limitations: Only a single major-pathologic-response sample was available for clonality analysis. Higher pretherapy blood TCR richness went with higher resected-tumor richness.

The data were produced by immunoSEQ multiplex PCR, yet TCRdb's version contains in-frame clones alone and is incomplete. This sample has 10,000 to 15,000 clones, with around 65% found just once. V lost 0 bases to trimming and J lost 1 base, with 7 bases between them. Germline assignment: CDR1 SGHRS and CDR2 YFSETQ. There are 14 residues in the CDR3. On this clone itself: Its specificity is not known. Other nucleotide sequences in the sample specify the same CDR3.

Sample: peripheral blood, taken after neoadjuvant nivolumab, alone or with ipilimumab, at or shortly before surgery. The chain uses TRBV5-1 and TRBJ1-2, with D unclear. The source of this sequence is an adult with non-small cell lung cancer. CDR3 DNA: TGCGCCAGCAGCTTGGACGGCAGTAACTATGGCTACACCTTC. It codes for CASSLDGSNYGYTF.